One and the same sample provided the 19 T cell receptor delta chains below, sequenced in a study of Vδ1+ human thymocytes. The template was reverse-transcribed extracted RNA. Pooled V-gene forward primers with one constant-region reverse primer generated the CDR3 amplicons by multiplex PCR. TCRdb ran CATT on the multiplex PCR reads. In the table there are around 60,000 delta-chain clones, more than 13% of which are singletons. Regarding the study as a whole: Thymic TRG and TRD repertoires appeared highly polyclonal, with Gaussian CDR3 length distributions.

These receptors have no identified antigens. Sequenced input: Vdelta1+ gamma-delta thymocytes from the thymus. Subset meaning: FACS-sorted CD3+ TCRalphabeta- TCRVdelta1+ TCRVdelta2- thymocytes. The receptors shown here come from a girl in the first two years of life who had congenital heart surgery.

Points on this clone: One junction end disagrees with the germline gene, perhaps due to a read error. The same CDR3 is also encoded by other DNA sequences in this sample. The chain employs TRAV29/DV5 and TRDJ1, with 13 bases fitting TRDD3. This CDR3 region has 21 residues. CDR1 is NSMFDY and CDR2 is ISSIKDK in the germline V gene. The CDR3 spells CAAITTRTGGYALGSADKLIF. CDR3 sequence (DNA): TGTGCCGCAATTACTACTCGAACTGGGGGATACGCTTTAGGGTCTGCCGATAAACTCATCTTT.

This clone was seen a handful of times. V and J are TRDV1 and TRDJ1; the D gene could be TRDD2 or TRDD3 (5 bases each). CDR1 and CDR2 from the germline V gene are TSWWSYY and QGS. V lost 3 bases, J lost 3 bases, and 23 bases lay in between. The CDR3 spans 18 residues. Here the CDR3 reads CALGDPTGDARASDKLIF. In DNA, the CDR3 is TGTGCTCTTGGGGACCCTACCGGGGACGCACGGGCATCCGATAAACTCATCTTT.

This clone came up a few times. V and J are TRDV1 and TRDJ1; 7 nucleotides line up with TRDD3. The CDR3 spans 27 residues. The germline V gene has CDR1 TSWWSYY and CDR2 QGS. V trimming: 1 base; J trimming: 0 bases; junction bases outside the gene matches: 38. DNA of the CDR3: TGTGCTCTTGGGGAACCCCTTAGTAGGGCGATCATCTACGAAAGTACTGGGGCAACACAGTACACCGATAAACTCATCTTT. Translating it yields CALGEPLSRAIIYESTGATQYTDKLIF.

As for this clone: Because the CDR3's place on the DNA is in doubt, the DNA is left out and the CDR3 is given as listed by TCRdb. The chain uses TRAV29/DV5 and TRDJ1; TRDD3, the table's D call, lacks a check against the DNA. The CDR3 contains 27 residues when both ends are counted. Germline V CDR1 and CDR2: NSMFDY, ISSIKDK. CDR3: CSVLLCSKRVPISFLVLRGIHTDKLIF.

The chain has TRDV1 and TRDJ1, with TRDD2 matching 8 bases. The V and J ends lost 0 bases and 0 bases, in that order; junction bases with no gene match: 18. Germline V CDR1 and CDR2: TSWWSYY, QGS. The CDR3 is made up of 21 amino acids. In DNA, the CDR3 is TGTGCTCTTGGGGAACTCTACTTCCTACTGGGCCCCCGACTGTACACCGATAAACTCATCTTT. Its translation is CALGELYFLLGPRLYTDKLIF.

The chain carries TRDV1 and TRDJ1, with D tentatively TRDD2 (8 bases). The CDR3 is 22 amino acids. V shed 3 bases and J shed 2 bases, with 34 bases lying between them. Germline V gene data show CDR1 as TSWWSYY and CDR2 as QGS. CDR3 in amino acids: CALGDLPLPIFLGIRGTDKLIF. DNA of the CDR3: TGTGCTCTTGGGGACCTGCCCCTTCCTATTTTCCTGGGGATAAGGGGGACCGATAAACTCATCTTT.

This clone was seen only a few times. The chain has TRDV1 and TRDJ1; 7 nucleotides line up with TRDD3. With 4 bases clipped from V and 0 bases from J, the junction kept 17 bases outside the gene matches. The CDR3 totals 19 residues. In germline, CDR1 is TSWWSYY, CDR2 QGS. Here the CDR3 reads CALGGLSNGGGCYTDKLIF. As DNA, the CDR3 is TGTGCTCTTGGGGGACTCTCTAACGGAGGGGGATGTTACACCGATAAACTCATCTTT.

This chain uses TRDV1 with TRDJ1; D may be TRDD3 (9 bases). The germline V gene encodes CDR1 TSWWSYY and CDR2 QGS. V lost 3 bases to trimming and J lost 2 bases, with 34 bases between them. The CDR3 extends over 22 amino acids. The CDR3 loop is CALGDLEGLPKVGGYSTDKLIF. CDR3 DNA: TGTGCTCTTGGGGACCTTGAAGGCCTTCCTAAAGTTGGGGGATATTCGACCGATAAACTCATCTTT.

Only one count was recorded for this clone. It is unclear where the CDR3 begins or ends on the DNA, so no DNA is shown, and the CDR3 is as TCRdb lists it. The chain has TRAV29/DV5 and TRDJ1; the D call TRDD3 from the table was never checked on the DNA. The CDR3 adds up to 26 amino acids, both ends counted. Germline lookup yields CDR1 NSMFDY and CDR2 ISSIKDK. CDR3 region: CSVLLCSKIEGPSFIKLGDTGWKLIF.

The chain joins TRDV1 to TRDJ1, with TRDD3 identical over 8 bases. CDR3 length equals 19 residues. The germline CDR1 and CDR2 sequences are TSWWSYY and QGS. V shed 3 bases and J 7 bases; nucleotides not matched to a gene: 22. The CDR3 region is CALGDALPADWGLEPKLIF. Here the CDR3 DNA reads TGTGCTCTTGGGGACGCCCTACCGGCCGACTGGGGGCTCGAGCCTAAACTCATCTTT.

The rearrangement joins TRDV1 to TRDJ1; 10 bases are a match to TRDD3. Germline loops: CDR1 TSWWSYY, CDR2 QGS. V trimming: 6 bases; J trimming: 1 base; junction bases outside the gene matches: 23. This CDR3 is 21 amino acids long. This CDR3 is CALGAPYSSYRGIRGTDKLIF. The CDR3 coding sequence is TGTGCTCTTGGAGCACCCTACTCTTCTTACCGGGGGATACGCGGCACCGATAAACTCATCTTT.

This clone is termed medium-sized. V usage is TRAV29/DV5 and J usage is TRDJ1; 11 positions agree with TRDD3. V dropped 2 bases and J dropped 5; count of bases not matched to a gene: 11. Germline values: CDR1 NSMFDY, CDR2 ISSIKDK. The CDR3 contains 16 residues. In nucleotides, the CDR3 is TGTGCAGCAAGAGAGGTTTGGGGGATACGGCATGATAAACTCATCTTT. It yields the protein CAAREVWGIRHDKLIF.

The table lists this clone with a few counts. The chain combines TRDV2 with TRDJ1; 13 bases match TRDD3. The CDR3 consists of 19 residues. V lost 2 bases, J lost 1 base, and 12 bases stayed unmatched. Germline CDR1 reads GEAIGNYY; CDR2 reads EKD. CDR3 nucleotides: TGTGCCTGTGACATCCTATGTACTGGGGGATACGCCGCCACCGATAAACTCATCTTT. It yields the protein CACDILCTGGYAATDKLIF.

This clone was observed a few times. This chain links TRDV1 with TRDJ1; D is possibly TRDD3 (5 bases). Trimming took off 0 bases at V and 4 bases at J, with 15 bases between the two ends. Germline loops: CDR1 TSWWSYY, CDR2 QGS. The CDR3 sequence is 16 residues long. The CDR3 sequence: CALGELGGLQGDKLIF. The CDR3 coding sequence is TGTGCTCTTGGGGAACTGGGGGGTCTGCAGGGCGATAAACTCATCTTT.

This clone has only a few counts. The chain has TRDV1 and TRDJ1; 13 bases are a match to TRDD3. Germline V gives CDR1 TSWWSYY, CDR2 QGS. Trimming removed 7 bases from V and 0 bases from J; junction bases left unmatched: 17. This CDR3 comprises 20 residues. The CDR3 loop reads CALVRTGGYVPTYYTDKLIF. As DNA, the CDR3 is TGTGCTCTTGTACGTACTGGGGGATACGTACCAACCTATTACACCGATAAACTCATCTTT.

Of note for this clone: No DNA is shown, since the ends of the CDR3 on it are uncertain; the CDR3 is the one TCRdb lists. The chain has TRAV29/DV5 and TRDJ1; the D call in the table, TRDD3, was not verified against the DNA. Germline V gene data show CDR1 as NSMFDY and CDR2 as ISSIKDK. Termini included, the CDR3 measures 28 amino acids. CDR3: CSVLLCSKREFLRRSYWGIRVWTDKLIF.

The chain combines TRDV1 with TRDJ1; TRDD3 aligns across 9 bases. V lost 0 bases to trimming and J lost 3 bases; unmatched junction nucleotides: 14. CDR1 TSWWSYY and CDR2 QGS come from the germline V gene. The CDR3 sequence is 19 residues long. CDR3 nucleotide sequence: TGTGCTCTTGGGGAACTCACCAAAACCTCTGGGGGATCACCCGATAAACTCATCTTT. This sequence encodes CALGELTKTSGGSPDKLIF.

This clone occurred a few times. V gene TRDV1 combines with J gene TRDJ1; perhaps TRDD3 as D (5 bases). The germline V gene encodes CDR1 TSWWSYY and CDR2 QGS. The V end lost 6 bases, the J end lost 0 bases, and 23 bases lay between the germline ends. The CDR3 is 18 amino acids. The CDR3 DNA sequence: TGTGCTCTTGGTCTGCCTAGGTCCCCGGGGGCTTACACCGATAAACTCATCTTT. This sequence encodes CALGLPRSPGAYTDKLIF.

The V and J genes are TRDV1 and TRDJ1, with 8 positions matching TRDD2. The CDR3 is made up of 20 amino acids. Germline-derived CDR1 and CDR2 are TSWWSYY and QGS. V gave up 6 bases and J gave up 10 bases; unmatched junction bases: 31. The CDR3 nucleotides are TGTGCTCTTGGAGCAAGGACCGCACTTCCTACTTGTACTGGGAAGAATGGACTCATCTTT. Its translation is CALGARTALPTCTGKNGLIF.